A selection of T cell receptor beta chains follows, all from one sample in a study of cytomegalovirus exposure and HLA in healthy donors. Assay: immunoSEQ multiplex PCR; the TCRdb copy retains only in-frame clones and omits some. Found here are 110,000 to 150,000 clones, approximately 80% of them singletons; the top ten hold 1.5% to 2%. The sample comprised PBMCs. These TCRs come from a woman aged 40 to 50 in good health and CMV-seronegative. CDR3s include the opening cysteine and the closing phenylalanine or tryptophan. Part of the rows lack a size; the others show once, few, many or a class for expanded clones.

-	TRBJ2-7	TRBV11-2	CASSFGRGEQYF
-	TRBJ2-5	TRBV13	CASSLGLVGGTYQETQYF
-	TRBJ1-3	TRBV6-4	CASSRTVSDTIYF
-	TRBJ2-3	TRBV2	CASSEYPGQFTDTQYF
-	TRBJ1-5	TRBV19	CASTGQSGEPQHF
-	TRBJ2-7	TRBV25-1	CASSESGRGYEQYF
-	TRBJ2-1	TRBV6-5	CASRRTSGYNEQFF
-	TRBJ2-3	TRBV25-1	CASSEIRGTDTQYF
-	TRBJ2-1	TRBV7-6	CASSTGTSGLGGDEQFF
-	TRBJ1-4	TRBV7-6	CASSLTGENEKLFF
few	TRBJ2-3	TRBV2	CASSGPSGGLTDTQYF
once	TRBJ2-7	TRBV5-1	CASSLGQGDTNEQYF
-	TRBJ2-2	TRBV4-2	CASSQAASGVNTGELFF
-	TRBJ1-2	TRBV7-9	CASSLGENYGYTF
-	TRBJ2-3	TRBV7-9	CASSLSSGGTDTQYF
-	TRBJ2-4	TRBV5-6	CASSLFRGNIQYF
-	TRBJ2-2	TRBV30	CAWKKLQGSGELFF
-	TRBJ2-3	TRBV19	CASSIEGQGYTQYF
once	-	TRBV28	CASSLSYSYEQYF
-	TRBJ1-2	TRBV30	CAWSVTGSYGYTF
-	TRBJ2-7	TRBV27	CASSLLGQGIYEQYF
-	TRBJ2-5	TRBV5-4	CASSLLAGGLQETQYF
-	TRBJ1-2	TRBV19	CASSMRYGYTF
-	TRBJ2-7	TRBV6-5	CASSRPTGWAYEQYF
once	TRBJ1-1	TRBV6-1	CASSRQGAQNTEAFF